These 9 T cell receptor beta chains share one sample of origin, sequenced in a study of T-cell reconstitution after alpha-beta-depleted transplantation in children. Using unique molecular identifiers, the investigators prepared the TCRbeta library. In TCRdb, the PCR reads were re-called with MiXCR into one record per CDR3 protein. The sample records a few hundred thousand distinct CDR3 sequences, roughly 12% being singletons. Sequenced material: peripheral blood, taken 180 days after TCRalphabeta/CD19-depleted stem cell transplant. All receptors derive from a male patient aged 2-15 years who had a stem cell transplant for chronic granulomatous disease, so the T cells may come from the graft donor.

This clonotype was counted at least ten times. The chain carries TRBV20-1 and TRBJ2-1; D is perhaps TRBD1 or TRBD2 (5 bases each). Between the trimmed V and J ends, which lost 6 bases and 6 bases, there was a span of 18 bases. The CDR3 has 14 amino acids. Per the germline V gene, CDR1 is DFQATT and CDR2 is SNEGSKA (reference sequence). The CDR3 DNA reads TGCAGTGCCCCAGGGCCGGGGAAGTCCAATGAGCAGTTCTTC. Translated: CSAPGPGKSNEQFF.

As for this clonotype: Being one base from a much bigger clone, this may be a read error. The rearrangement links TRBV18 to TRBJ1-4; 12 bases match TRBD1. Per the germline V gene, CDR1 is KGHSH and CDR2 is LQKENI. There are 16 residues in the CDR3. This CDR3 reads CASSLGQGATREKLLF. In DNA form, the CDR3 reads TGTGCCAGCTCACTGGGACAGGGGGCGACCCGTGAAAAACTGCTTTTT.

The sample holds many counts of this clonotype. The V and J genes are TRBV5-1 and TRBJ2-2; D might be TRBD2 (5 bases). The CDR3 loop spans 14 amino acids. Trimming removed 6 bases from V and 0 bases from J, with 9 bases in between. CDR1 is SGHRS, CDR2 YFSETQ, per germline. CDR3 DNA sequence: TGCGCCAGCACCCGGGGATCGAACACCGGGGAGCTGTTTTTT. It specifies CASTRGSNTGELFF. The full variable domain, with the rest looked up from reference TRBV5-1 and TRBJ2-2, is KAGVTQTPRYLIKTRGQQVTLSCSPISGHRSVSWYQQTPGQGLQFLFEYFSETQRNKGNFPGRFSGRQFSNSRSEMNVSTLELGDSALYLCASTRGSNTGELFFGEGSRLTVL.

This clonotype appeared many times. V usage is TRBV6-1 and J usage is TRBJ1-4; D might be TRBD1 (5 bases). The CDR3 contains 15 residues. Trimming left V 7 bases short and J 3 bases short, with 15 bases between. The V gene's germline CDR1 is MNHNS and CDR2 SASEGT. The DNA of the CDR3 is TGTGCCAGCATCAGCAAGGGGCGGTCTAATGAAAAACTGTTTTTT. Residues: CASISKGRSNEKLFF.

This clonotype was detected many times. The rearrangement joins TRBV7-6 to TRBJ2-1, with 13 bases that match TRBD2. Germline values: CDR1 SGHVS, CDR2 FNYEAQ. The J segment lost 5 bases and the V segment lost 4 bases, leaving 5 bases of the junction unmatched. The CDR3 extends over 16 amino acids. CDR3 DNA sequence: TGTGCCAGCAGCTACACCGGGACTAGCGGGAACAATGAGCAGTTCTTC. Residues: CASSYTGTSGNNEQFF.

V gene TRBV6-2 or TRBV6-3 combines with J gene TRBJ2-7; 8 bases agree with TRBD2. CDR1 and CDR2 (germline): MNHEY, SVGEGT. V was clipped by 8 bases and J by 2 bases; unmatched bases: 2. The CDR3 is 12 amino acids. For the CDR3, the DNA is TGTGCCAGCCTTAGCGGGACCTACGAGCAGTACTTC. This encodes CASLSGTYEQYF.

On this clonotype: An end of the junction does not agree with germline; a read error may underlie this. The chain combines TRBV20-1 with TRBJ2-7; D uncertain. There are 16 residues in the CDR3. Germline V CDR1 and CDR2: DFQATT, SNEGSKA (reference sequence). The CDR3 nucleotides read TGCTGTGCTAGATCCCTTGCGGTCCTTCCCTCCTACGAGCAGTACTTC. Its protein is CCARSLAVLPSYEQYF.

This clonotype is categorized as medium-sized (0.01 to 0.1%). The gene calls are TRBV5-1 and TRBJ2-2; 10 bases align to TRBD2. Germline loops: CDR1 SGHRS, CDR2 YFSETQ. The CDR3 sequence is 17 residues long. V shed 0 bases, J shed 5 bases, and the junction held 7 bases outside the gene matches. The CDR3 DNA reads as TGCGCCAGCAGCTTGGTGGGACTAGCGAGTGGGACCGGGGAGCTGTTTTTT. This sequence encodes CASSLVGLASGTGELFF.

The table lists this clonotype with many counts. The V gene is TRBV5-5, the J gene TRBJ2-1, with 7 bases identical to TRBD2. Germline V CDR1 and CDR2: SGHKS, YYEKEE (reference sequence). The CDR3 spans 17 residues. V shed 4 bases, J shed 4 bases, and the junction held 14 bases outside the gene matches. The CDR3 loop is CASSPLLSSGLYNEQFF. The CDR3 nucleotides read TGTGCCAGCAGCCCCCTGTTGAGTAGCGGGCTTTACAATGAGCAGTTCTTC.